This T cell receptor (beta chain) was sequenced in a study of Graves' ophthalmopathy and Graves' hyperthyroidism (dated by TCRdb to 2017 to 2018). For the study in its entirety: Peripheral blood was collected before any treatment was given, at the time of initial diagnosis. To tell Graves' ophthalmopathy apart from Graves' hyperthyroidism, and to predict which patients would progress to ophthalmopathy, the study relied on TCR beta repertoire signatures. An independent validation cohort was composed of fewer than 20 hyperthyroidism patients and around 16 patients who later progressed from hyperthyroidism to ophthalmopathy. After sampling, hyperthyroidism patients received methimazole starting at 30 mg daily, and ophthalmopathy patients received high-dose intravenous methylprednisolone. To explore V-J signatures that distinguish ophthalmopathy from hyperthyroidism, a discovery set of 100 patients was enrolled, made up of 40 to 45 with ophthalmopathy and under 65 with stable hyperthyroidism. The approximately 100 discovery patients were divided at random into training and test sets in a 7:3 ratio. In total, some 130 blood samples were TCR-sequenced: approximately 42 ophthalmopathy, 75 hyperthyroidism and approximately 17 hyperthyroidism-to-ophthalmopathy patients. In five or six hyperthyroidism patients, the T-cell repertoires found in thyroid tissue were compared with those found in blood. The investigation overall reported the following: In cross-validation, the 13-signature model distinguished ophthalmopathy from stable hyperthyroidism with around 90% sensitivity and around 83% specificity, while in the test set the corresponding values were approximately 79% and 70%. Sample size was not predetermined statistically, and investigators were not blinded to group allocation. In validation, the model predicted ophthalmopathy progression with more than 70% sensitivity and approximately 78% specificity; 12 predicted patients were CT-confirmed with GO in a median of around 6 months. Most of the expanded thyroid clonotypes with a frequency above 0.001 were also detected in blood, and it was suggested that the thyroid immune response may be reflected by blood repertoires.

TCR beta CDR3 regions were amplified from RNA transcripts for repertoire sequencing. The first round was an RT-PCR using HTBI primers with the Qiagen OneStep RT-PCR kit, and this first round was followed by a second-round multiplex PCR, then size selection and purification. Sequencing of the libraries was carried out on an Illumina HiSeq2000 in paired-end mode with 100 bp reads. The paper's data handling went like this. Reads were processed with SOAPnuke, discarding reads with adapters, uncalled bases, mean Phred below 15, or no exact constant-primer or identifier match. COPE v1.2.5 was used to merge high-quality paired reads. Each unique nucleotide sequence was treated as a clonotype, and MiTCR v1.1 was used to align the clonotypes to the IMGT TRB V, D and J references. Only V-J combinations with frequency above 0.0001 were analysed, covering around 99% of repertoires. For each V-J combination, a TCR clonal expansion and chaos score was defined as F50 clonal expansion divided by the chaos observed in the TCRdist matrix. Welch's t-statistics and random forest were used to narrow the features down to around 13 V-J combinations, which were then fed into a naive Bayes classifier. Thyroid-blood repertoire similarity was quantified with the Morisita-Horn index. Using fastp at Q25 and MiXCR, TCRdb reprocessed the public reads and kept productive beta chains. Entries are consolidated by CDR3 protein sequence, retaining the most common genes and DNA. It is TCRdb's table, rather than the study itself, that gives the V and J calls and clone size. In this sample the table shows roughly 500,000 distinct CDR3 sequences, around 15% of which occur a single time. The top ten clones comprise 8% to 10% of the sample.

Ophthalmopathy patients were characterized by moderately to severely active disease, a Clinical Activity Score of at least 3, a NOSPECS grade of at least 4, and a disease duration under 3 months. Anyone with other autoimmune diseases, uncontrolled infections, pregnancy or lactation was excluded from the study. Diagnosis relied on clinical symptoms, serum thyroxine, TRAb, thyroid ultrasound and orbital computed tomography. Ficoll-Paque density gradient centrifugation was used to isolate PBMCs from around 10 ml of fresh peripheral blood. Total RNA was extracted with Trizol reagent and quality-checked on an Agilent 2100 Bioanalyzer. Regarding this clonotype: Its antigen target is currently unknown. Base qualities are not recorded, but no much larger clone differs from it by a single base.

The TCR comes from a woman in her twenties or thirties with Graves' ophthalmopathy. Donor details come from another sample of the same person, matched by shared clones. Sequencing was performed on blood.

The CDR3 region has the sequence CASSDRNGYTF. The nucleotides are TGTGCCAGCAGTGATCGGAATGGCTACACCTTC. The receptor chain draws on TRBV6-4 and TRBJ1-2, with no confidently assigned D gene. CDR1 MRHNA and CDR2 SNTAGT are derived from the germline V gene. From cysteine to phenylalanine, the CDR3 is 11 amino acids long. The DNA shown is the 33-base CDR3, in frame from base 1. The junction carries 5 bases between V and J, which are trimmed by 3 bases and 6 bases respectively.